These 26 T cell receptor beta chains originate from one sample sequenced in a study of shared clonotypes between healthy human individuals. Measured with immunoSEQ multiplex PCR; TCRdb has only the in-frame clones, and not every one. This table holds about 320,000 clones, roughly 84% found once. Source material: memory CD8+ T cells sorted from blood. Noted subset: CD45RO+ cells pooled with CCR7-negative TemRA cells. All receptors come from a man aged 18 to 35 in good health.

The J gene is TRBJ2-4, the V gene TRBV9, with D tentatively TRBD2 (6 bases). The V gene's germline CDR1 is SGDLS and CDR2 YYNGEE. Between the trimmed V and J ends, which lost 2 bases and 8 bases, there was a span of 17 bases. The CDR3 runs 15 residues. The DNA for the CDR3 is TGTGCCAGCAGCGTTGGGGACTTCCGTGGAGACATTCAGTACTTC. Its protein product is CASSVGDFRGDIQYF.

V and J are TRBV30 and TRBJ2-1; 10 positions agree with TRBD2. J gave up 4 bases and V 2 bases, and 8 bases lay outside the gene matches. CDR1 is GTSNPN and CDR2 is SVGIG in the germline V gene (reference sequence). CDR3 length: 16 amino acids. CDR3 nucleotides: TGTGCCTGGAGTATCGGGGCTAGCGGGGGTTACAATGAGCAGTTCTTC. Amino acids: CAWSIGASGGYNEQFF.

J is TRBJ2-5 and V is TRBV5-6; TRBD1 agrees at 7 bases. CDR1 and CDR2 (germline): SGHDT, YYEEEE. Losses at the gene ends were 0 bases for V and 5 bases for J; bases not matched to a gene: 4. The CDR3 runs to 14 residues. The CDR3 sequence: CASSLGTGVETQYF. CDR3 DNA: TGTGCCAGCAGCTTGGGAACAGGGGTGGAGACCCAGTACTTC.

The chain has TRBV25-1 and TRBJ1-3; D not resolved. The CDR3 covers 16 residues. V dropped 7 bases and J dropped 0 bases, with 16 bases sitting between them. The V gene's germline CDR1 is MGHDK and CDR2 SYGVNS. CDR3 DNA sequence: TGTGCCAGCATAGGGCCACAATCTCCCTCTGGAAACACCATATATTTT. Its protein is CASIGPQSPSGNTIYF.

The chain uses TRBV29-1 and TRBJ2-7, with D perhaps matching TRBD1 (5 bases). V was cut by 7 bases and J by 1 base, with 14 bases left in between. The CDR3 totals 13 residues. Germline CDR1 is SQVTM and CDR2 is ANQGSEA. DNA for the CDR3: TGCAGCGGGGTAGGGGCGGTTTCCTACGAGCAGTACTTC. Its protein is CSGVGAVSYEQYF.

The V call is TRBV7-8, the J call TRBJ2-5; maybe TRBD2 (7 bases). Germline loops: CDR1 SGHVS, CDR2 FQNEAQ. Trimming left V 5 bases short and J 5 bases short, with 21 bases between. This CDR3 spans 16 amino acids. Here the CDR3 DNA reads TGTGCCAGCAGCCCGGAGGGGGGGGCGCTGAGTGAGACCCAGTACTTC. Its translation: CASSPEGGALSETQYF.

The chain has TRBV10-1 and TRBJ2-1; the D is unclear. The V and J ends lost 0 bases and 0 bases respectively, with 6 bases between them. This CDR3 comprises 15 residues. Per germline, CDR1 WNHNN and CDR2 SYGVQD (reference sequence). The CDR3, as DNA: TGCGCCAGCAGTGAGTCAAGCGTCTCCTACAATGAGCAGTTCTTC. This encodes CASSESSVSYNEQFF.

This chain uses TRBV7-9 with TRBJ1-2; a possible D gene is TRBD1 (6 bases). Trimming removed 3 bases from V and 7 bases from J, with 9 bases in between. Germline CDR1 is SEHNR and CDR2 is FQNEAQ (reference sequence). The CDR3 runs 12 residues. The CDR3 DNA follows: TGTGCCAGCAGCTTGGGGGCCGGTGGCTACACCTTC. As protein: CASSLGAGGYTF. The variable domain in full, completed from reference TRBV7-9 and TRBJ1-2, reads DTGVSQNPRHKITKRGQNVTFRCDPISEHNRLYWYRQTLGQGPEFLTYFQNEAQLEKSRLLSDRFSAERPKGSFSTLEIQRTEQGDSAMYLCASSLGAGGYTFGSGTRLTVV.

The chain uses TRBV4-3 and TRBJ2-1; TRBD2 agrees at 10 bases. Trimming removed 3 bases from V and 4 bases from J; junction bases left unmatched: 3. CDR3 size: 15 residues. Looked up from germline, CDR1 is LGHNA and CDR2 is YSLEER. For the CDR3, the DNA is TGCGCCAGCAGCCACGGGACTAGCGAATACAATGAGCAGTTCTTC. Translating it yields CASSHGTSEYNEQFF.

The rearrangement links TRBV25-1 to TRBJ2-7, with D tentatively TRBD1 (6 bases). V dropped 1 base and J dropped 3 bases, with 13 bases sitting between them. CDR1 and CDR2 from the germline V gene are MGHDK and SYGVNS. The CDR3 is 15 amino acids. Here the CDR3 reads CASSELSGRGYEQYF. The CDR3, as DNA: TGTGCCAGCAGTGAATTGTCAGGCAGGGGCTACGAGCAGTACTTC.

The rearrangement links TRBV18 to TRBJ2-7; no reliable D call. The CDR3 is 14 amino acids. The V end lost 6 bases, the J end lost 4 bases, and 16 bases lay between the germline ends. The germline V gene has CDR1 KGHSH and CDR2 LQKENI. In DNA form, the CDR3 reads TGTGCCAGCTCTCCCGGGTGGGAAAAATACGAGCAGTACTTC. Its protein product is CASSPGWEKYEQYF.

The genes are TRBV5-1 and TRBJ2-1; 7 bases fit TRBD2. CDR1 and CDR2 from the germline V gene are SGHRS and YFSETQ. This CDR3 spans 18 amino acids. Trimming removed 0 bases from V and 4 bases from J; junction bases left unmatched: 13. CDR3 sequence: CASSLGPSGTLRYNEQFF. The CDR3 DNA reads as TGCGCCAGCAGCTTGGGCCCTAGCGGAACCCTCAGGTACAATGAGCAGTTCTTC.

The chain has TRBV27 and TRBJ2-7; possible D gene TRBD1, 6 bases. The CDR3 sequence is 14 residues long. Germline V CDR1 and CDR2: MNHEY, SMNVEV (reference sequence). Trimming stripped 4 bases from V and 0 bases from J, with 10 bases between. The DNA of the CDR3 is TGTGCCAGCAGTTCCCTGACAGGCTCCTACGAGCAGTACTTC. It codes for CASSSLTGSYEQYF.

The rearrangement uses TRBV6-5 and TRBJ1-5, with 8 bases identical to TRBD1. The germline V gene encodes CDR1 MNHEY and CDR2 SVGAGI. The CDR3 is 15 residues long. Unmatched junction bases numbered 8, after V lost 5 bases and J lost 5 bases. The CDR3 bases are TGTGCCAGCAGTCCCAGGGGGCCGCCAGATCAGCCCCAGCATTTT. This codes for CASSPRGPPDQPQHF.

The chain combines TRBV4-1 with TRBJ2-3, with D possibly TRBD2 on 6 matching bases. The ends were cut back, 2 bases at V and 3 bases at J, with 12 bases in the middle. This CDR3 has 15 residues. Germline CDR1 MGHRA, CDR2 YSYEKL. The CDR3 loop reads CASSQYTGGTDTQYF. For the CDR3, the DNA is TGCGCCAGCAGCCAATACACCGGGGGAACAGATACGCAGTATTTT.

This rearrangement joins TRBV5-1 to TRBJ2-5; a possible D gene is TRBD1 (6 bases). Germline values: CDR1 SGHRS, CDR2 YFSETQ. The CDR3 consists of 14 residues. V was shortened by 6 bases and J by 3 bases, with 15 bases between the two germline ends. This chain's CDR3 is CASIRTPGEETQYF. The CDR3 region has the DNA TGCGCCAGCATAAGAACCCCAGGGGAAGAGACCCAGTACTTC.

This clone has just one count. The chain is built from TRBV5-1 and TRBJ2-7, with a tentative D call TRBD1 (6 bases). The V end lost 3 bases, the J end lost 1 base, and 8 bases lay between the germline ends. Germline CDR1 and CDR2: SGHRS and YFSETQ. The CDR3 length is 13 residues. The CDR3 DNA reads TGCGCCAGCAGCTACAGGGAATCCTACGAGCAGTACTTC. This codes for CASSYRESYEQYF.

As concerns this clone: A much more abundant neighbour one base away suggests this may be a read error. Different DNA sequences within this sample yield the same CDR3. This chain joins TRBV5-4 and TRBJ2-3; no clear D. The CDR3 is made up of 12 amino acids. CDR1 is SGHNT and CDR2 is YYREEE in the germline V gene (reference sequence). Trimming cost V 4 bases and J 0 bases, with 3 bases left between them. As DNA, the CDR3 is TGTGCCAGCAGCCCAAGCACAGATACGCAGTATTTT. This gives the protein CASSPSTDTQYF.

This chain uses TRBV11-2 with TRBJ1-1; 9 nucleotides line up with TRBD1. The trim removed 2 bases at V and 0 bases at J, leaving 1 base unmatched. The CDR3 is made up of 15 amino acids. CDR1 is SGHAT and CDR2 is FQNNGV in the germline V gene. This chain's CDR3 is CASSLTGGMNTEAFF. CDR3 nucleotides: TGTGCCAGCAGCTTAACAGGGGGCATGAACACTGAAGCTTTCTTT.

The CDR3: CASSYSEGEGRNTIYF. DNA of the CDR3: TGTGCCAGCAGTTACTCGGAGGGGGAAGGTCGAAACACCATATATTTT. This chain uses TRBV6-5 with TRBJ1-3; maybe TRBD1 (6 bases). V lost 0 bases and J lost 5, with 14 bases in between. CDR1 MNHEY and CDR2 SVGAGI come from the germline V gene. The CDR3 contains 16 residues.

A single count supports this clone. The chain joins TRBV29-1 to TRBJ2-5; 7 nucleotides line up with TRBD2. The germline V gene encodes CDR1 SQVTM and CDR2 ANQGSEA. V gave up 6 bases and J gave up 5 bases; unmatched junction bases: 12. The CDR3 is 14 residues long. The CDR3 DNA reads TGCAGCGTATTGGGAGGGGTATTGGATGAGACCCAGTACTTC. Amino acid sequence: CSVLGGVLDETQYF. Supplemented by reference TRBV29-1 and TRBJ2-5, the full variable domain reads SAVISQKPSRDICQRGTSLTIQCQVDSQVTMMFWYRQQPGQSLTLIATANQGSEATYESGFVIDKFPISRPNLTFSTLTVSNMSPEDSSIYLCSVLGGVLDETQYFGPGTRLLVL.

This chain joins TRBV30 and TRBJ2-2; D is perhaps TRBD1 (5 bases). Germline loops: CDR1 GTSNPN, CDR2 SVGIG (reference sequence). This CDR3 is built from 13 residues. V was shortened by 8 bases and J by 0 bases, with 10 bases between the two germline ends. The CDR3 nucleotides read TGTGCCCGTAAGACAGCGAACACCGGGGAGCTGTTTTTT. Encoded protein: CARKTANTGELFF. The full variable domain, completed using reference TRBV30 and TRBJ2-2, is SQTIHQWPATLVQPVGSPLSLECTVEGTSNPNLYWYRQAAGRGLQLLFYSVGIGQISSEVPQNLSASRPQDRQFILSSKKLLLSDSGFYLCARKTANTGELFFGEGSRLTVL.

J is TRBJ2-3 and V is TRBV7-9, with 8 bases identical to TRBD2. V dropped 2 bases and J dropped 4; count of bases not matched to a gene: 2. CDR1 is SEHNR, CDR2 FQNEAQ, per germline (reference sequence). The CDR3 consists of 14 residues. The CDR3 sequence is CASSLPAGADTQYF. CDR3 in DNA: TGTGCCAGCAGCTTACCAGCGGGGGCAGATACGCAGTATTTT. The full variable domain, rest sourced from reference TRBV7-9 and TRBJ2-3, is DTGVSQNPRHKITKRGQNVTFRCDPISEHNRLYWYRQTLGQGPEFLTYFQNEAQLEKSRLLSDRFSAERPKGSFSTLEIQRTEQGDSAMYLCASSLPAGADTQYFGPGTRLTVL.

The gene calls are TRBV2 and TRBJ2-7, with 7 bases aligning to TRBD2. Germline lookup yields CDR1 SNHLY and CDR2 FYNNEI. This CDR3 spans 12 amino acids. The ends lost 8 bases at V and 3 bases at J; junction bases unmatched: 4. The CDR3 nucleotides are TGTGCCAGCGGGGGGGAGGGCTACGAGCAGTACTTC. Translating it yields CASGGEGYEQYF. Based on the CDR3 plus reference TRBV2 and TRBJ2-7, the full variable domain is EPEVTQTPSHQVTQMGQEVILRCVPISNHLYFYWYRQILGQKVEFLVSFYNNEISEKSEIFDDQFSVERPDGSNFTLKIRSTKLEDSAMYFCASGGEGYEQYFGPGTRLTVT.

The chain joins TRBV5-1 to TRBJ2-7; D not certain. Germline loops: CDR1 SGHRS, CDR2 YFSETQ. V dropped 1 base and J dropped 5 bases, with 7 bases sitting between them. The length of the CDR3 is 12 residues. DNA of the CDR3: TGCGCCAGCAGCTTGAATTTGGACGAGCAGTACTTC. Amino acid sequence: CASSLNLDEQYF.

V usage is TRBV7-9 and J usage is TRBJ1-1; D not resolved. Per the germline V gene, CDR1 is SEHNR and CDR2 is FQNEAQ (reference sequence). CDR3 length equals 13 residues. V lost 9 bases to trimming and J lost 3 bases, with 14 bases between them. The CDR3 loop is CASKTGGDTEAFF. The CDR3, as DNA: TGTGCCAGTAAGACTGGTGGGGACACTGAAGCTTTCTTT.